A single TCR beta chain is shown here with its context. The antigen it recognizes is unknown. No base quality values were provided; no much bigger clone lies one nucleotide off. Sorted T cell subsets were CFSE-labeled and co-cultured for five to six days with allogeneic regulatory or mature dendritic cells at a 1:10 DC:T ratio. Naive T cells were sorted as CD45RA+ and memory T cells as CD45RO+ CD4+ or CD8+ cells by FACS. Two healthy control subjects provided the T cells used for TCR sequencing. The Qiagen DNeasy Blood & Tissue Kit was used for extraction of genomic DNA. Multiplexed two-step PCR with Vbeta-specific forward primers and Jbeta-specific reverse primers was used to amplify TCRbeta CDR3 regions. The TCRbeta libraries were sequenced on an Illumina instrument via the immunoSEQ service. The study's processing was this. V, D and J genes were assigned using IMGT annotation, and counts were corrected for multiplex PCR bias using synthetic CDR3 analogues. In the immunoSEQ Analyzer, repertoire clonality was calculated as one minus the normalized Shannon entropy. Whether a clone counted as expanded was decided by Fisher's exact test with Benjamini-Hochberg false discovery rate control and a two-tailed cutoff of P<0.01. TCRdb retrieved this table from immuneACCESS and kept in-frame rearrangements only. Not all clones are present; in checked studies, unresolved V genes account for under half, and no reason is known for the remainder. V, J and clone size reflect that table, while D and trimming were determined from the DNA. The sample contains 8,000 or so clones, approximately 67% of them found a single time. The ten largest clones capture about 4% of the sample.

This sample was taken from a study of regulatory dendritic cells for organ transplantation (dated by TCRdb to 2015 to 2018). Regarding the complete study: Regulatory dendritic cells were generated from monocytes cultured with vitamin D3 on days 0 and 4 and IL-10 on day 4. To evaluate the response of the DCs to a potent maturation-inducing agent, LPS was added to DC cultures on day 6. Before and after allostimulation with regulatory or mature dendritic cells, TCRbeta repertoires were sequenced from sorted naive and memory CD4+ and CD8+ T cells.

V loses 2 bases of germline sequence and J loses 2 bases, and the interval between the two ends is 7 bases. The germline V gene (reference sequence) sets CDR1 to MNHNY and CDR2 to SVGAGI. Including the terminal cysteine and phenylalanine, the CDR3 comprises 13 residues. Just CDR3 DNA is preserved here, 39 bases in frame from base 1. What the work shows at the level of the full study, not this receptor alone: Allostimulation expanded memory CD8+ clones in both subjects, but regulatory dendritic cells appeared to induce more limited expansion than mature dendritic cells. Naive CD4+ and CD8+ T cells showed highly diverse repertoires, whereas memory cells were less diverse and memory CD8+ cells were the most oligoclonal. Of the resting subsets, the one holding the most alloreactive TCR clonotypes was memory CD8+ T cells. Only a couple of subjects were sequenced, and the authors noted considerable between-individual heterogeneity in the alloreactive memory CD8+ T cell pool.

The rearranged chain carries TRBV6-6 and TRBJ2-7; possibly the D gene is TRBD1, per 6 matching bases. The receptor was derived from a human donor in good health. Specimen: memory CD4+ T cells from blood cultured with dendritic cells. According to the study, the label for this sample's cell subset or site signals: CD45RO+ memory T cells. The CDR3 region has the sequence CASSYTGTYEQYF. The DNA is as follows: TGTGCCAGCAGTTACACAGGGACCTACGAGCAGTACTTC.